The rows below give T cell receptor beta chains drawn from one sample of a study of CD8 T cells in ankylosing spondylitis. In TCRdb, the 5' RACE reads were re-called with MiXCR into one record per CDR3 protein. The sample lists a few hundred thousand distinct CDR3 sequences, less than 9.5% seen once, with more than 12% in the top ten. The sequenced sample was blood, either unsorted or a sorted T cell fraction (not recorded which). Receptors were obtained from a male donor with ankylosing spondylitis. Both conserved end residues are part of each CDR3. D genes are given only for firm matches. Clone size is shown for a subset of rows, as once, few, many or a class of expanded clone.

clone_size d_call j_call v_call cdr3_nt cdr3_aa
few TRBD1 TRBJ1-2 TRBV25-1 TGTGCCAGCAGTGATCCCGCACAGGGGGCCCACTATGGCTACACCTTC CASSDPAQGAHYGYTF
NA NA TRBJ2-5 TRBV5-1 TGCGCCAGCAGCTTGGCCTCGAGGAGGGAGGAGACCCAGTACTTC CASSLASRREETQYF
many NA TRBJ2-5 TRBV19 TGTGCCAGTAGTACAAGGGAGACCCAGTACTTC CASSTRETQYF
few NA TRBJ1-2 TRBV5-1 TGCGCCAGCACGGCCCAGGGGAGCTATGGCTACACCTTC CASTAQGSYGYTF
NA TRBD1 TRBJ1-4 TRBV7-9 TGTGCCAGCAGCCACAGGGGGAATAATGAAAAACTGTTTTTT CASSHRGNNEKLFF
NA TRBD2 TRBJ2-1 TRBV29-1 TGCAGCGTGGCGACTAGCGGGTCCCCCTCCGGGTTCGATGAGCAGTTCTTC CSVATSGSPSGFDEQFF
many TRBD2 TRBJ2-1 TRBV29-1 TGCAGCGTTGATCCTAGCGGGAGCTACAATGAGCAGTTCTTC CSVDPSGSYNEQFF
many TRBD2 TRBJ2-1 TRBV9 TGTGCCAGCAGCTCCGGACTAGCGGTCTCCTACAATGAGCAGTTCTTC CASSSGLAVSYNEQFF
NA NA TRBJ2-2 TRBV27 TGTGCCAGCAGGACGTGGGACTGGAAGGCCGGGGAGCTGTTTTTT CASRTWDWKAGELFF
NA TRBD1 TRBJ2-7 TRBV6-1 TGTGCCAGCAGGGTGGACAGGGGACGGGTCGAGCAGTACTTC CASRVDRGRVEQYF
many NA TRBJ2-7 TRBV27 TGTGCCAGCAGTTTTTCGAGCGGGCCCTACGAGCAGTACTTC CASSFSSGPYEQYF
many NA TRBJ2-5 TRBV5-6 TGTGCCAGCAGCTTGGAGAGGGTAGGGACCCAGTACTTC CASSLERVGTQYF
many NA TRBJ2-7 TRBV6-1 TGTGCCAGCAGTCCTAGAGAGGAGGGGGCCGAGCAGTACTTC CASSPREEGAEQYF
NA NA TRBJ2-3 TRBV28 TGTGCCAGCAGTTATAGGTCAGATACGCAGTATTTT CASSYRSDTQYF
few NA TRBJ1-5 TRBV3-1 TGTGCCAGCAGCCAAGTCTTAGGGCAGCCCCAGCATTTT CASSQVLGQPQHF
NA NA TRBJ2-7 TRBV7-9 TGTGCCAGCAGCGCAGCCACCGCCTACGAGCAGTACTTC CASSAATAYEQYF
NA NA TRBJ2-2 TRBV5-5 TGTGCCAGCAGCGCCGGGATCCCCGGGGAGCTGTTTTTT CASSAGIPGELFF
NA TRBD2 TRBJ2-1 TRBV28 TGTGCCAGCAGTTTATGGGTAGCGGGAGACGGTGAGCAGTTCTTC CASSLWVAGDGEQFF
NA TRBD2 TRBJ2-7 TRBV20-1 TGCAGTGCTAGAGATAGGCGACTAGCGGGACACGAGCAGTACTTC CSARDRRLAGHEQYF